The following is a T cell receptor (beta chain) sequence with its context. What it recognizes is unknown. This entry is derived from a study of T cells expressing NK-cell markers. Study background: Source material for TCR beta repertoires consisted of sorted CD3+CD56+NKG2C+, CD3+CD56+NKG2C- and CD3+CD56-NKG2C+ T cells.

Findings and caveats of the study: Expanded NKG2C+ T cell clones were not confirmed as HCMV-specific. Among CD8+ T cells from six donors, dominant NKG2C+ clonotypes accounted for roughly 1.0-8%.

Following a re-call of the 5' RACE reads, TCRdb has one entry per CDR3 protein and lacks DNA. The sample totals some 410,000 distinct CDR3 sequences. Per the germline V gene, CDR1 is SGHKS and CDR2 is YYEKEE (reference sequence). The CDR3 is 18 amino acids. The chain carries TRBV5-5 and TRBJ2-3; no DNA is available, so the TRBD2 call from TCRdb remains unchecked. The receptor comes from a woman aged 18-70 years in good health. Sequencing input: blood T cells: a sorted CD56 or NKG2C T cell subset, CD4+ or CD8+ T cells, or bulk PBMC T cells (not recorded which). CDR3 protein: CASSLPSGTSGSPDTQYF.